This TCR beta chain was obtained from a study of blood T cells in healthy people across ages. For the second PCR, which ran for roughly 6 to 11 cycles, a sample-barcoded 5' primer and a J-beta primer mix were used. From the 5' RACE reads, TCRdb called clonotypes with MiXCR, one entry per CDR3 protein. Of 1.5 million to 2 million distinct CDR3 sequences in the sample, roughly 30% were seen once. V lost 2 bases and J 2 bases, leaving 9 bases between the germline ends. The CDR3 spans 14 residues. Germline V gene lookup returns CDR1 MDHEN and CDR2 SYDVKM. V and J are TRBV28 and TRBJ1-1; a weak D match, TRBD1 (5 bases). Sequencing used blood. The TCR comes from a woman aged 25 to 39 in good health. Here the CDR3 reads CASSLQRTNTEAFF. DNA for the CDR3: TGTGCCAGCAGTTTACAACGGACAAACACTGAAGCTTTCTTT.